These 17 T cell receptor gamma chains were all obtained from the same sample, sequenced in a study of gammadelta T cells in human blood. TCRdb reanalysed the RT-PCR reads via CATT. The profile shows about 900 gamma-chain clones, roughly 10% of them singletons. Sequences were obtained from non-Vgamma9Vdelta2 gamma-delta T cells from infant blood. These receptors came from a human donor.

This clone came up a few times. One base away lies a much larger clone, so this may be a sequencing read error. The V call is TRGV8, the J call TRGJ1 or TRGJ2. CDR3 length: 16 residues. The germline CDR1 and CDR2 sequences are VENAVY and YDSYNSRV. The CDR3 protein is CATWDSRPLNYHKKLF. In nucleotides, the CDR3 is TGTGCCACCTGGGACTCCCGGCCTTTGAATTATCATAAGAAACTCTTT.

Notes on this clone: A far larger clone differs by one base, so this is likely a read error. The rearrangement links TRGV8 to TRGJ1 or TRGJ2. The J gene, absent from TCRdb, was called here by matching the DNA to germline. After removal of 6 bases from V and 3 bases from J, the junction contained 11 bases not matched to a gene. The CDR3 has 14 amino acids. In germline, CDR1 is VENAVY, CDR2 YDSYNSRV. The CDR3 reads CATWYNGFYYKKLF. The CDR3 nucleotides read TGTGCCACCTGGTATAACGGCTTTTATTATAAGAAACTCTTT.

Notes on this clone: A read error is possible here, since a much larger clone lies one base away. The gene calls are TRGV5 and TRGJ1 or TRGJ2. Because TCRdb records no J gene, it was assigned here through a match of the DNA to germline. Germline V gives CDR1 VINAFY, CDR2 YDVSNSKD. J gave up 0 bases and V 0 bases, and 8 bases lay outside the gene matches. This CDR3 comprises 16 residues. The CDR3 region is CATWDRISSNYYKKLF. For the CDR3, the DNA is TGTGCCACCTGGGACAGGATATCCTCGAATTATTATAAGAAACTCTTT.

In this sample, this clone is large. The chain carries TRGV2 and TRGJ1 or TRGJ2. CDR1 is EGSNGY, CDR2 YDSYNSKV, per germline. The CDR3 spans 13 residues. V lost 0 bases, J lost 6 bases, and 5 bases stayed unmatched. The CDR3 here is CATWDGLGYKKLF. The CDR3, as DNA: TGTGCCACCTGGGACGGGCTCGGTTATAAGAAACTCTTT.

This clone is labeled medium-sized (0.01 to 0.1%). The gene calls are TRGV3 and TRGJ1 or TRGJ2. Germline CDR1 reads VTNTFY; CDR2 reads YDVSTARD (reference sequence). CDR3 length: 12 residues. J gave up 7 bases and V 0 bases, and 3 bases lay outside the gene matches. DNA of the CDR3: TGTGCCACCTGGGACAGGCGATATAAGAAACTCTTT. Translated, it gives CATWDRRYKKLF.

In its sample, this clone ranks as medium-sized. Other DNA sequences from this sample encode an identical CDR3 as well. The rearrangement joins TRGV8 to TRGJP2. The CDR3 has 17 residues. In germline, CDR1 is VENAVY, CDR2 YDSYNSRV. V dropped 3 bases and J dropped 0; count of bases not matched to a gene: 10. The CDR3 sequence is CATWDPYGNSSDWIKTF. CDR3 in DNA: TGTGCCACCTGGGATCCCTACGGGAATAGTAGTGATTGGATCAAGACGTTT.

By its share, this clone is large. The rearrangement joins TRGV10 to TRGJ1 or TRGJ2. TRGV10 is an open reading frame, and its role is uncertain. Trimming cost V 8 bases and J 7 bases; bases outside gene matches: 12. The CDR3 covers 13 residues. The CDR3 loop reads CAAWDYMGYKKLF. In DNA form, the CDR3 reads TGTGCTGCGTGGGATTATATGGGGTATAAGAAACTCTTT.

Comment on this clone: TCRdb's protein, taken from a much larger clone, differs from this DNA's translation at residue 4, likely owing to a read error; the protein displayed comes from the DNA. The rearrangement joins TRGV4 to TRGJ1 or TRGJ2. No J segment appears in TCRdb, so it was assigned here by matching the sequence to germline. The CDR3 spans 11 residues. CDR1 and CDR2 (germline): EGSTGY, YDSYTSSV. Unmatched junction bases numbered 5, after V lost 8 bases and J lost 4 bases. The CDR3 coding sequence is TGTGCCACCTTGTTATATTATAAGAAACTCTTT. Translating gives CATLLYYKKLF.

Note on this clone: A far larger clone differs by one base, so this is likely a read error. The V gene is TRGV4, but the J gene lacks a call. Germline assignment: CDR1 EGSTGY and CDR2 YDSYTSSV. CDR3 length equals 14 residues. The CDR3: CATWDGPNYYKKLF. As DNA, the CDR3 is TGTGCCACCTGGGATGGGCCGAATTATTATAAAAAACTCTTT.

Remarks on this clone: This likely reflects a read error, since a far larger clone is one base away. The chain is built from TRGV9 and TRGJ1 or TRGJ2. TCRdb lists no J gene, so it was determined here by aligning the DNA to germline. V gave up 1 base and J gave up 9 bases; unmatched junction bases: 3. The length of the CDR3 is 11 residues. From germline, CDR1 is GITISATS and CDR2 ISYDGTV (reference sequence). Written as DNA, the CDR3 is TGTGCCTTGTGGGAGGTTCGTAAGAAACTCTTT. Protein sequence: CALWEVRKKLF.

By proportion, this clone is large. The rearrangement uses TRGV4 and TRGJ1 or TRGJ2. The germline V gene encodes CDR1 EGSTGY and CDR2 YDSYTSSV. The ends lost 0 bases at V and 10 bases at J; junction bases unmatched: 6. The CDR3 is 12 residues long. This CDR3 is CATWDGDGKKLF. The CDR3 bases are TGTGCCACCTGGGATGGGGATGGAAAGAAACTCTTT.

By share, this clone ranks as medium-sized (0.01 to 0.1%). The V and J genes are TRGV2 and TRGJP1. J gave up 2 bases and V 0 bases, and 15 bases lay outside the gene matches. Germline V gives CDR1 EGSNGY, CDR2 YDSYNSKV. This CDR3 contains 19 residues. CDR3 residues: CATWDGGLNGETTGWFKIF. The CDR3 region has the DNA TGTGCCACCTGGGACGGGGGCCTTAACGGGGAAACCACTGGTTGGTTCAAGATATTT.

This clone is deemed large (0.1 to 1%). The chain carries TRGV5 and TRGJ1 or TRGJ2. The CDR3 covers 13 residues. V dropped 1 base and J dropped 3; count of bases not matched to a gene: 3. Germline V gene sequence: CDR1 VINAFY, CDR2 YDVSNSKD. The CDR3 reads CATWDRIYYKKLF. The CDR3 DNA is TGTGCCACCTGGGACAGAATTTATTATAAGAAACTCTTT.

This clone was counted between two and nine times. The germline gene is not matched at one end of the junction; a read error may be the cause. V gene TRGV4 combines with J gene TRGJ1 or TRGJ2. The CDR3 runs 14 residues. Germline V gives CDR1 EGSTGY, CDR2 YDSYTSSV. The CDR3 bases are TGTGCCCCCTGGGATGGTCCGTCTTATTATAAGAAACTCTTT. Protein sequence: CAPWDGPSYYKKLF.

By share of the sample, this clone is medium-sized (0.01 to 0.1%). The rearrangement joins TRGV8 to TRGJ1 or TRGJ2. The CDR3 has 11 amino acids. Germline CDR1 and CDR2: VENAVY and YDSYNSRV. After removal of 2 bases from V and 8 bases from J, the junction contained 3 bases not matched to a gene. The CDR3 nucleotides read TGTGCCACCTGGGATACCCATAAGAAACTCTTT. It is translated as CATWDTHKKLF.

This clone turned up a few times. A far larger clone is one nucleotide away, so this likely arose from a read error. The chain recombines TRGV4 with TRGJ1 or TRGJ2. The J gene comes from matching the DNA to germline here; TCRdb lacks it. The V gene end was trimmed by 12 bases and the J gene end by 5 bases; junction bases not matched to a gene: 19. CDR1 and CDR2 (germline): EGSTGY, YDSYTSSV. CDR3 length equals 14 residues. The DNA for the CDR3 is TGTGCCCCCCCTATGCGGAGGGGGGATTATAAGAAACTCTTT. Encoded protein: CAPPMRRGDYKKLF.

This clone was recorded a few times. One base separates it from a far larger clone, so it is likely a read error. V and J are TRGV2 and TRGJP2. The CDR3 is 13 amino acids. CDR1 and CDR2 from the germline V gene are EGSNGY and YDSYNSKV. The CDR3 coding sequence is TGTGCCGCCTGGGACGGGCTCCGTTGGATCAAGACGTTT. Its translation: CAAWDGLRWIKTF.